Each of the 22 T cell receptor beta chains below was sequenced from the same sample in a study of blood T cell repertoires in COVID-19. Clones were sequenced by immunoSEQ multiplex PCR, and TCRdb holds only the in-frame ones, with some missing. The sample contains approximately 160,000 clones, about 80% of which appear only once. The specimen was peripheral blood. The receptors here all came from a man in his fifties or sixties with acute or convalescent COVID-19.

The J gene is TRBJ1-4, the V gene TRBV6-1; D may be TRBD1 (6 bases). This CDR3 has 12 amino acids. Germline loops: CDR1 MNHNS, CDR2 SASEGT. V was pared by 4 bases and J by 11 bases, with 11 bases between. The CDR3 DNA is TGTGCCAGCAGTGCCAACAGGGTTAAACTGTTTTTT. Translating it yields CASSANRVKLFF.

This chain joins TRBV2 and TRBJ2-5; 9 nucleotides align to TRBD1. V shed 6 bases and J 5 bases; nucleotides not matched to a gene: 4. Germline CDR1 reads SNHLY; CDR2 reads FYNNEI. The CDR3 covers 13 residues. The CDR3: CASRDRGGETQYF. The CDR3 DNA reads as TGTGCCAGCAGGGACAGGGGCGGGGAGACCCAGTACTTC. The complete variable domain, with remaining parts taken from reference TRBV2 and TRBJ2-5, reads EPEVTQTPSHQVTQMGQEVILRCVPISNHLYFYWYRQILGQKVEFLVSFYNNEISEKSEIFDDQFSVERPDGSNFTLKIRSTKLEDSAMYFCASRDRGGETQYFGPGTRLLVL.

V usage is TRBV14 and J usage is TRBJ1-1, with D maybe TRBD1 (6 bases). There are 13 residues in the CDR3. V was trimmed by 1 base and J by 8 bases, leaving 11 bases between them. The germline gives CDR1 SGHDN, CDR2 FVKESK. The CDR3 is CASSQAPRGEAFF. DNA of the CDR3: TGTGCCAGCAGCCAAGCTCCGAGGGGGGAAGCTTTCTTT.

The rearrangement uses TRBV7-2 and TRBJ2-3; tentative D call: TRBD1 (8 bases). This CDR3 is built from 17 residues. Trimming shortened V by 6 bases and J by 3 bases, and 22 bases separated the two germline ends. Germline CDR1 reads SGHTA; CDR2 reads FQGNSA. The CDR3 region has the DNA TGTGCCAGCAGGTTGTCCCTCGGACAGGGAGGGACAGATACGCAGTATTTT. Amino acid sequence: CASRLSLGQGGTDTQYF.

V gene TRBV5-5 combines with J gene TRBJ2-7, with no clear D. The V end was cut by 2 bases, the J end by 4 bases, with 13 bases between. There are 14 residues in the CDR3. CDR1 SGHKS and CDR2 YYEKEE come from the germline V gene (reference sequence). The CDR3 DNA reads TGTGCCAGCAGCTTTATTACCCACCGGTACGAGCAGTACTTC. Its protein is CASSFITHRYEQYF.

The chain recombines TRBV19 with TRBJ1-1; D may be TRBD1 (6 bases). V dropped 6 bases and J dropped 11 bases, with 22 bases sitting between them. From germline, CDR1 is LNHDA and CDR2 SQIVND (reference sequence). This CDR3 is 14 amino acids long. The CDR3 loop is CASSPSGDPRQAFF. CDR3 sequence (DNA): TGTGCCAGTAGCCCATCAGGGGACCCGCGGCAGGCTTTCTTT.

The sample holds one count of this clone. The V gene is TRBV24-1, the J gene TRBJ2-5; a possible D gene is TRBD1 (5 bases). Germline lookup yields CDR1 KGHDR and CDR2 SFDVKD. Between the trimmed V and J ends, which lost 0 bases and 1 base, there was a span of 11 bases. The CDR3 totals 16 residues. This CDR3 is CATSDLQRGGQETQYF. The CDR3 DNA reads as TGTGCCACCAGTGATTTGCAAAGGGGTGGCCAAGAGACCCAGTACTTC.

The chain is built from TRBV28 and TRBJ2-7; no clear D. There are 11 residues in the CDR3. CDR1 is MDHEN, CDR2 SYDVKM, per germline. V was shortened by 4 bases and J by 2 bases, with 3 bases between the two germline ends. As DNA, the CDR3 is TGTGCCAGCAGTTCCGCCTACGAGCAGTACTTC. Its protein is CASSSAYEQYF.

The genes are TRBV19 and TRBJ1-4; TRBD1 matches at 10 bases. CDR1 is LNHDA, CDR2 SQIVND, per germline (reference sequence). The CDR3 is made up of 17 amino acids. The J segment lost 8 bases and the V segment lost 6 bases, leaving 15 bases of the junction unmatched. The DNA of the CDR3 is TGTGCCAGTAGCCCGGGACAGGGGAGGTCCTCCTACGAAAAACTGTTTTTT. Its translation: CASSPGQGRSSYEKLFF.

This clone has ten or more counts. The chain carries TRBV15 and TRBJ1-1, with 9 nucleotides matching TRBD1. CDR3 size: 16 residues. V was pared by 0 bases and J by 5 bases, with 7 bases of the junction left unmatched. Germline CDR1 LNHNV, CDR2 YYDKDF (reference sequence). The CDR3 bases are TGTGCCACCAGCAGAGATCTAAGGACAGGGGATACTGAAGCTTTCTTT. It codes for CATSRDLRTGDTEAFF.

This clone was found once. This rearrangement joins TRBV5-1 to TRBJ1-2; 7 bases are a match to TRBD1. The CDR3 has 16 residues. Losses at the gene ends were 5 bases for V and 2 bases for J; bases not matched to a gene: 12. Germline V gene sequence: CDR1 SGHRS, CDR2 YFSETQ. The CDR3 DNA reads as TGCGCCAGCAGTGCCGTATTGGGGACAGAGAACTATGGCTACACCTTC. Protein product: CASSAVLGTENYGYTF.

This rearrangement joins TRBV6-4 to TRBJ2-6; TRBD2 aligns across 16 bases. Per germline, CDR1 MRHNA and CDR2 SNTAGT. The CDR3 extends over 21 amino acids. The V segment lost 2 bases and the J segment 4 bases; nucleotides outside the gene matches: 11. This CDR3 is CASSDPGLAGGWLSGANVLTF. The CDR3 nucleotides read TGTGCCAGCAGTGACCCGGGACTAGCGGGGGGGTGGCTTTCCGGGGCCAACGTCCTGACTTTC.

V and J are TRBV11-3 and TRBJ1-1; D remains unclear. Trimming cost V 4 bases and J 2 bases, with 8 bases left between them. Germline V lookup: CDR1 SGHNT, CDR2 YENEEA. The CDR3 is made up of 13 amino acids. CDR3 coding DNA: TGTGCCAGCAGCTCGAGGTTAAACACTGAAGCTTTCTTT. The encoded protein is CASSSRLNTEAFF.

The chain recombines TRBV7-2 with TRBJ1-2; D is unresolved. The CDR3 contains 13 residues. Between the trimmed V and J ends, which lost 5 bases and 6 bases, there was a span of 13 bases. Germline V gene data show CDR1 as SGHTA and CDR2 as FQGNSA. CDR3 sequence reads: CASSPRDSNGYTF. In nucleotides, the CDR3 is TGTGCCAGCAGCCCGCGGGATAGCAATGGCTACACCTTC.

This clone was seen once. V is TRBV13 and J is TRBJ2-6; 10 bases align to TRBD1. This CDR3 has 18 residues. With 0 bases clipped from V and 0 bases from J, the junction kept 2 bases outside the gene matches. Germline lookup yields CDR1 PRHDT and CDR2 FYEKMQ (reference sequence). This chain's CDR3 is CASSLGGQGLSGANVLTF. CDR3 coding DNA: TGTGCCAGCAGCTTAGGGGGACAGGGGCTCTCTGGGGCCAACGTCCTGACTTTC. Based on the CDR3 plus reference TRBV13 and TRBJ2-6, the full variable domain is AAGVIQSPRHLIKEKRETATLKCYPIPRHDTVYWYQQGPGQDPQFLISFYEKMQSDKGSIPDRFSAQQFSDYHSELNMSSLELGDSALYFCASSLGGQGLSGANVLTFGAGSRLTVL.

Regarding this clone: The sample carries other DNA sequences with the same CDR3. The chain uses TRBV18 and TRBJ1-2; 10 bases match TRBD1. J gave up 5 bases and V 3 bases, and 6 bases lay outside the gene matches. This CDR3 is built from 15 residues. The V gene's germline CDR1 is KGHSH and CDR2 LQKENI. The CDR3 loop is CASSPPGQGDYGYTF. In DNA form, the CDR3 reads TGTGCCAGCTCACCTCCAGGACAGGGGGATTATGGCTACACCTTC.

The chain couples TRBV30 to TRBJ1-5; D is perhaps TRBD1 (6 bases). The CDR3 covers 15 residues. V lost 5 bases, J lost 4 bases, and 18 bases lay in between. Germline V gene sequence: CDR1 GTSNPN, CDR2 SVGIG (reference sequence). CDR3: CAWSLWGGPNQPQHF. Written as DNA, the CDR3 is TGTGCCTGGTCCCTATGGGGGGGCCCTAATCAGCCCCAGCATTTT.

The rearrangement links TRBV7-9 to TRBJ2-5; 9 bases agree with TRBD1. CDR3 length equals 15 residues. Looked up from germline, CDR1 is SEHNR and CDR2 is FQNEAQ (reference sequence). V lost 1 base, J lost 5 bases, and 5 bases stayed unmatched. The CDR3, as DNA: TGTGCCAGCAGCTTAGACAGGGGGCTCGAGGAGACCCAGTACTTC. Translated: CASSLDRGLEETQYF.

The J gene is TRBJ1-1, the V gene TRBV4-3; the D gene is possibly TRBD1 (5 bases). This CDR3 has 15 amino acids. The V gene's germline CDR1 is LGHNA and CDR2 YSLEER. The ends were cut back, 4 bases at V and 1 base at J, with 13 bases in the middle. The DNA for the CDR3 is TGCGCCAGCAGCCGGAATCCTCAGGGGAACACTGAAGCTTTCTTT. It specifies CASSRNPQGNTEAFF.

For this clone: The junction and the germline gene differ at one end; a read error may be behind it. The J gene is TRBJ1-5, the V gene TRBV6-5, with TRBD1 matching over 8 bases. The CDR3 consists of 12 residues. Per the germline V gene, CDR1 is MNHEY and CDR2 is SVGAGI. The CDR3 nucleotides are TGCACCCTCGGACAGGGCCGCGGGCCCCAGCATTTT. It yields the protein CTLGQGRGPQHF.

This chain links TRBV18 with TRBJ1-1; unclear D gene. Germline CDR1 and CDR2: KGHSH and LQKENI. V lost 3 bases and J lost 2, with 7 bases in between. This CDR3 region has 13 residues. The CDR3 reads CASSPTGNTEAFF. The CDR3 region has the DNA TGTGCCAGCTCACCCACGGGTAACACTGAAGCTTTCTTT.

J is TRBJ2-5 and V is TRBV7-9; a weak D match, TRBD1 (5 bases). The germline V and J ends were trimmed by 6 bases and 1 base, with 12 bases remaining between them. The CDR3 length is 14 residues. The germline gives CDR1 SEHNR, CDR2 FQNEAQ (reference sequence). CDR3 in DNA: TGTGCCAGCAGTTATACAGGTTCCCAAGAGACCCAGTACTTC. It yields the protein CASSYTGSQETQYF.